Listed below are T cell receptor beta chains from one sample, sequenced in a study of blood T cells in healthy people across ages. TCRdb fed the 5' RACE reads into MiXCR, producing one record per CDR3 protein. The table includes over 1,200,000 distinct CDR3 sequences, roughly 59% detected once. Sequencing was performed on blood. The receptors derive from a man aged 18 to 29 in good health. CDR3s include the opening cysteine and the closing phenylalanine or tryptophan. The order of the fields is D gene, clone size, J gene, CDR3 length, V gene, CDR3 protein, CDR3 DNA. D genes are given only for firm matches. Clone sizes are given selectively: once, few, many, or a class where the clone is expanded.

d_gene: TRBD1; abundance: NA; j_gene: TRBJ1-4; len: 13; v_gene: TRBV27; CDR3aa: CASSREGARVLFF; CDR3nt: TGTGCCAGCAGTAGGGAGGGGGCGCGGGTACTGTTTTTT
d_gene: NA; abundance: NA; j_gene: TRBJ2-3; len: 12; v_gene: TRBV6-5; CDR3aa: CASSDWTDTQYF; CDR3nt: TGTGCCAGCAGTGACTGGACAGATACGCAGTATTTT
d_gene: NA; abundance: NA; j_gene: TRBJ2-4; len: 16; v_gene: TRBV2; CDR3aa: CASSEPDSNAKNIQYF; CDR3nt: TGTGCCAGCAGTGAGCCTGACTCAAACGCCAAAAACATTCAGTACTTC
d_gene: NA; abundance: NA; j_gene: TRBJ2-7; len: 13; v_gene: TRBV20-1; CDR3aa: CSASMDRPYEQYF; CDR3nt: TGCAGTGCGTCGATGGACCGACCCTACGAGCAGTACTTC
d_gene: NA; abundance: NA; j_gene: TRBJ1-2; len: 15; v_gene: TRBV6-5; CDR3aa: CASSYSKQRPVGYTF; CDR3nt: TGTGCCAGCAGTTACTCGAAACAGAGGCCCGTTGGCTACACCTTC
d_gene: TRBD1; abundance: NA; j_gene: TRBJ1-6; len: 15; v_gene: TRBV27; CDR3aa: CASSAWTGGNSPLHF; CDR3nt: TGTGCCAGCAGTGCGTGGACAGGGGGTAATTCACCCCTCCACTTT
d_gene: NA; abundance: NA; j_gene: TRBJ2-5; len: 12; v_gene: TRBV6-6; CDR3aa: CASGYPQETQYF; CDR3nt: TGTGCCAGCGGGTACCCCCAAGAGACCCAGTACTTC
d_gene: NA; abundance: NA; j_gene: TRBJ2-7; len: 14; v_gene: TRBV4-3; CDR3aa: CASSQGRVSYEQYF; CDR3nt: TGCGCCAGCAGCCAAGGCCGGGTCTCCTACGAGCAGTACTTC
d_gene: TRBD1; abundance: NA; j_gene: TRBJ2-7; len: 13; v_gene: TRBV20-1; CDR3aa: CSAGDRNSYEQYF; CDR3nt: TGCAGTGCTGGGGACAGGAACTCCTACGAGCAGTACTTC
d_gene: NA; abundance: NA; j_gene: TRBJ2-7; len: 15; v_gene: TRBV3-1; CDR3aa: CASSHPVSSYNEQYF; CDR3nt: TGTGCCAGCAGCCATCCTGTAAGCTCCTACAATGAGCAGTACTTC
d_gene: NA; abundance: NA; j_gene: TRBJ1-1; len: 13; v_gene: TRBV6-5; CDR3aa: CATSRSMNTEAFF; CDR3nt: TGTGCCACCTCGAGGAGCATGAACACTGAAGCTTTCTTT
d_gene: NA; abundance: NA; j_gene: TRBJ2-5; len: 15; v_gene: TRBV4-3; CDR3aa: CASSRGSASRETQYF; CDR3nt: TGCGCCAGCAGCCGAGGTTCGGCGTCCAGGGAGACCCAGTACTTC
d_gene: NA; abundance: NA; j_gene: TRBJ1-4; len: 14; v_gene: TRBV20-1; CDR3aa: CSAVGAGSNEKLFF; CDR3nt: TGCAGTGCGGTAGGGGCAGGCAGTAATGAAAAACTGTTTTTT
d_gene: TRBD1; abundance: NA; j_gene: TRBJ1-4; len: 16; v_gene: TRBV7-8; CDR3aa: CASSSGQAYRSEKLFF; CDR3nt: TGTGCCAGCAGCTCAGGACAGGCCTATAGGAGTGAAAAACTGTTTTTT
d_gene: TRBD2; abundance: few; j_gene: TRBJ2-3; len: 15; v_gene: TRBV27; CDR3aa: CASSLGTIGTDTQYF; CDR3nt: TGTGCCAGCAGTTTAGGGACTATAGGTACAGATACGCAGTATTTT
d_gene: NA; abundance: NA; j_gene: TRBJ2-5; len: 15; v_gene: TRBV4-1; CDR3aa: CASSQEQFQQETQYF; CDR3nt: TGCGCCAGCAGCCAAGAACAGTTCCAGCAAGAGACCCAGTACTTC
d_gene: NA; abundance: NA; j_gene: TRBJ1-6; len: 15; v_gene: TRBV20-1; CDR3aa: CSARGGQVGSSPLHF; CDR3nt: TGCAGTGCTAGAGGCGGCCAGGTGGGATCTTCACCCCTCCACTTT
d_gene: NA; abundance: NA; j_gene: TRBJ2-7; len: 11; v_gene: TRBV20-1; CDR3aa: CSARLLDEQYF; CDR3nt: TGCAGTGCTAGGCTACTGGACGAGCAGTACTTC
d_gene: NA; abundance: NA; j_gene: TRBJ2-7; len: 14; v_gene: TRBV25-1; CDR3aa: CASSARDFSYEQYF; CDR3nt: TGTGCCAGCAGTGCTCGGGACTTCTCCTACGAGCAGTACTTC
d_gene: NA; abundance: few; j_gene: TRBJ1-1; len: 14; v_gene: TRBV12-3/TRBV12-4; CDR3aa: CASTRTDINTEAFF; CDR3nt: TGTGCCAGCACCCGGACGGATATTAACACTGAAGCTTTCTTT
d_gene: TRBD1; abundance: NA; j_gene: TRBJ2-7; len: 13; v_gene: TRBV20-1; CDR3aa: CSATGTGIHEQYF; CDR3nt: TGCAGTGCTACCGGGACAGGGATTCACGAGCAGTACTTC
d_gene: NA; abundance: NA; j_gene: TRBJ1-2; len: 16; v_gene: TRBV21-1; CDR3aa: CASSKESPYARYGYTF; CDR3nt: TGTGCCAGCAGCAAAGAGTCCCCCTATGCTCGCTATGGCTACACCTTC
d_gene: TRBD2; abundance: NA; j_gene: TRBJ2-7; len: 14; v_gene: TRBV29-1; CDR3aa: CSVALAGEHYEQYF; CDR3nt: TGCAGCGTTGCCCTAGCGGGAGAACACTACGAGCAGTACTTC
d_gene: NA; abundance: NA; j_gene: TRBJ2-1; len: 16; v_gene: TRBV10-3; CDR3aa: CAITRGAAGIGNEQFF; CDR3nt: TGTGCCATCACCAGGGGCGCAGCCGGGATCGGCAATGAGCAGTTCTTC
d_gene: NA; abundance: NA; j_gene: TRBJ2-5; len: 14; v_gene: TRBV3-1; CDR3aa: CASSQEGGTETQYF; CDR3nt: TGTGCCAGCAGCCAAGAGGGGGGTACCGAGACCCAGTACTTC
d_gene: NA; abundance: once; j_gene: TRBJ2-3; len: 13; v_gene: TRBV20-1; CDR3aa: CSAGDHNTDTQYF; CDR3nt: TGCAGTGCTGGAGACCACAACACAGATACGCAGTATTTT